This T cell receptor (beta chain) was sequenced during a study of spatial heterogeneity in lung cancer. In the study overall: Samples came from 60 to 75 TRACERx patients with untreated early-stage lung cancer.

TCRdb recomputed calls from the 5' RACE reads with MiXCR, one row per CDR3 protein. The data contain roughly 120,000 distinct CDR3 sequences, about 12% of them seen just once; the ten biggest clones take up 16%. Germline V lookup: CDR1 SGHTA, CDR2 FQGTGA. The CDR3 consists of 14 residues. Trimming removed 2 bases at V and 1 base at J, with 8 bases between. The time point here: blood at routine non-recurrence follow-up after resection. Without sorting, whole RNA was sequenced from tumor, nontumor lung or frozen PBMC. This material consisted of PBMCs, taken at follow-up. The chain recombines TRBV7-3 with TRBJ1-1; no firm D call. The sequence was collected from a male donor with early-stage non-small cell lung cancer. The CDR3 sequence is CASSLGTENTEAFF. CDR3 nucleotide sequence: TGTGCCAGCAGCTTAGGCACGGAGAACACTGAAGCTTTCTTT.